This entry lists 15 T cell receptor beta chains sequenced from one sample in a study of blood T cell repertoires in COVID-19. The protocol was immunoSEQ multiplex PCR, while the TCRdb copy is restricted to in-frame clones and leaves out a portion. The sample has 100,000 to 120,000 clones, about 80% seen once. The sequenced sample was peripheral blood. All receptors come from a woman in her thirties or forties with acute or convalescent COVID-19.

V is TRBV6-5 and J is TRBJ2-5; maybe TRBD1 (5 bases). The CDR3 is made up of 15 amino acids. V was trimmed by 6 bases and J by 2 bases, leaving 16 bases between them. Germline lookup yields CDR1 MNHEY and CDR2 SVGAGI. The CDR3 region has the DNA TGTGCCAGCAGCCAAGGGGTTTTTGGTCAAGAGACCCAGTACTTC. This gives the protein CASSQGVFGQETQYF.

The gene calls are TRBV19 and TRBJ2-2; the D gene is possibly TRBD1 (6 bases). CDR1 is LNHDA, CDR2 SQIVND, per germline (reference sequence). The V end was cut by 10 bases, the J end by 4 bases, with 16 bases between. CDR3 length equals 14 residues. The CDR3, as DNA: TGTGCCACCCATCTTCAGGGGTCCACCGGGGAGCTGTTTTTT. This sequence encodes CATHLQGSTGELFF.

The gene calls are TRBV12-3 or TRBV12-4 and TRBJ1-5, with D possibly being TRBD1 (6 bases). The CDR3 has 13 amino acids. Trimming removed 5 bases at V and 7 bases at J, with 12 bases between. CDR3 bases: TGTGCCAGCAGTGAACAGGGTGGCCAGCCCCAGCATTTT. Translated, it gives CASSEQGGQPQHF.

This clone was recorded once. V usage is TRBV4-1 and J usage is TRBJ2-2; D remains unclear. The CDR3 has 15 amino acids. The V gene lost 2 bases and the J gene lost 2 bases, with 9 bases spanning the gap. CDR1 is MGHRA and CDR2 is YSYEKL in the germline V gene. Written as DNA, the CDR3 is TGCGCCAGCAGCCAACGGCACAGTAACACCGGGGAGCTGTTTTTT. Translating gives CASSQRHSNTGELFF.

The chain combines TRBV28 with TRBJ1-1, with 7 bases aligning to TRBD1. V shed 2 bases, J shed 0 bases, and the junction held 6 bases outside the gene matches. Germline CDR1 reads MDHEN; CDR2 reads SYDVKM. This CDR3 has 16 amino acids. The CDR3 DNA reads TGTGCCAGCAGTTTAATAGGGACAGTCATGAACACTGAAGCTTTCTTT. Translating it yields CASSLIGTVMNTEAFF.

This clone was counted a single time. The CDR3, as DNA: TGTGCCTGGAGTATGCCCGGGGGGACTAGCATTTACGAGCAGTACTTC. This gives the protein CAWSMPGGTSIYEQYF. The chain carries TRBV30 and TRBJ2-7; 9 bases line up with TRBD2. From germline, CDR1 is GTSNPN and CDR2 SVGIG (reference sequence). This CDR3 is 16 amino acids long. The junction had 12 bases not matched to a gene; V was cut back by 2 bases and J by 4 bases.

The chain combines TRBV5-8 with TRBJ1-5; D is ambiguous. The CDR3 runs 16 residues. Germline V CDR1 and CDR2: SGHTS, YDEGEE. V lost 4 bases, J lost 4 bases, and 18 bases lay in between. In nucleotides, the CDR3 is TGTGCCAGCAGCAAAGGGCGGGAAGGGCGGAATCAGCCCCAGCATTTT. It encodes CASSKGREGRNQPQHF.

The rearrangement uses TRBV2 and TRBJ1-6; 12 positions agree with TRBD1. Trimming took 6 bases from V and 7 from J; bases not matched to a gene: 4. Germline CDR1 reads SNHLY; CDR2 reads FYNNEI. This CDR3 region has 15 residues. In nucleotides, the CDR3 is TGTGCCAGCAGGGGGGACAGGGGGCACAATTCACCCCTCCACTTT. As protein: CASRGDRGHNSPLHF.

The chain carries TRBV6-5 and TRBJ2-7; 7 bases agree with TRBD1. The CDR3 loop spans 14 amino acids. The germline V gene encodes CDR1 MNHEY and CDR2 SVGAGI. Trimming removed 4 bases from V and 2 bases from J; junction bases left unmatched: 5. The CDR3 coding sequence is TGTGCCAGCAGTTCCACCGGGACAGCCTACGAGCAGTACTTC. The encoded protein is CASSSTGTAYEQYF.

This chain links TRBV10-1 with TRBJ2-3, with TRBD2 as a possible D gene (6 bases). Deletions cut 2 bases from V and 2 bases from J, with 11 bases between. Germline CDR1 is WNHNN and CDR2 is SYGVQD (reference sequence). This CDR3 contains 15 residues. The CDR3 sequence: CASSETGLTTDTQYF. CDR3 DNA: TGCGCCAGCAGTGAGACGGGACTTACCACAGATACGCAGTATTTT.

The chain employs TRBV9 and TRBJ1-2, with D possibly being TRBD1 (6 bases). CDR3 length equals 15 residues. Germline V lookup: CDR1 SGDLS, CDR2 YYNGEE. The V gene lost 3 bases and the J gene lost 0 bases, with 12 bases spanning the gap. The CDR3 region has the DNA TGTGCCAGCAGCGCCCCGGACAGCTCTAACTATGGCTACACCTTC. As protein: CASSAPDSSNYGYTF. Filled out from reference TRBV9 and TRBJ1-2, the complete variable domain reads DSGVTQTPKHLITATGQRVTLRCSPRSGDLSVYWYQQSLDQGLQFLIQYYNGEERAKGNILERFSAQQFPDLHSELNLSSLELGDSALYFCASSAPDSSNYGYTFGSGTRLTVV.

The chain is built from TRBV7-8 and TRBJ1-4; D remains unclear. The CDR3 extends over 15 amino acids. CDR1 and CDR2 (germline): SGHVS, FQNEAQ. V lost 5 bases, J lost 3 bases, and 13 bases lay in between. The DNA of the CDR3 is TGTGCCAGCAGCCCCCTCGCAGTACCTAATGAAAAACTGTTTTTT. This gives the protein CASSPLAVPNEKLFF.

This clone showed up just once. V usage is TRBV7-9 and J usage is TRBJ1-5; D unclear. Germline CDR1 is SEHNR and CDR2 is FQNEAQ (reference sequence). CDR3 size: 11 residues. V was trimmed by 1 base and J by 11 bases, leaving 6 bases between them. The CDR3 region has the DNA TGTGCCAGCAGCTTAGGAGGTGCCCAGCATTTT. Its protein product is CASSLGGAQHF.

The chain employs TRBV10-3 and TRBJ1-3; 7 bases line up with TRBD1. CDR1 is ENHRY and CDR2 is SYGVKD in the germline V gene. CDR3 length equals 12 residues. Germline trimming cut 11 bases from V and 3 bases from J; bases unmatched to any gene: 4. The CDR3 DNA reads TGTGCCGTTCAGGGGGATGGAAACACCATATATTTT. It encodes CAVQGDGNTIYF.

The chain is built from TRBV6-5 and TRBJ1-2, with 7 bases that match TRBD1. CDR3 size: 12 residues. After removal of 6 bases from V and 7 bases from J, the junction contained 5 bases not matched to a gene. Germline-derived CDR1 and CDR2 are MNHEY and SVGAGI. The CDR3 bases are TGTGCCAGCAGCCAAGACAGGGTTGGCTACACCTTC. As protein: CASSQDRVGYTF.